This TCR beta chain originates from a study of CD8 T cells in ankylosing spondylitis. Researchers built TCR beta libraries using quantitative 5'-RACE with molecular barcodes. Using its own MiXCR run on the 5' RACE reads, TCRdb lists one record per CDR3 protein. The table lists hundreds of thousands of distinct CDR3 sequences, 12% of them singletons. This CDR3 contains 16 residues. The V and J ends lost 4 bases and 6 bases respectively, with 19 bases between them. Germline V gives CDR1 LGHNA, CDR2 YNFKEQ. The study, taken as a whole, reports: Past studies reported some motif variants in reactive arthritis synovial fluid and blood. In ankylosing spondylitis blood, a motif of seven or eight highly homologous TCR beta variants appeared characteristic. Reports say disease-linked clones showed up significantly more in matched ankylosing spondylitis synovial fluid.

Note on this clonotype: What it binds is not known.

This chain links TRBV4-2 with TRBJ1-5; weak D call: TRBD1 (5 bases). Sequences were obtained from blood, either unsorted or a sorted T cell fraction (not recorded which). This sequence was found in a male donor with ankylosing spondylitis. The chain's CDR3 is CASSPLGGVGSQPQHF. For the CDR3, the DNA is TGTGCCAGCAGCCCTCTTGGGGGGGTGGGAAGTCAGCCCCAGCATTTT.